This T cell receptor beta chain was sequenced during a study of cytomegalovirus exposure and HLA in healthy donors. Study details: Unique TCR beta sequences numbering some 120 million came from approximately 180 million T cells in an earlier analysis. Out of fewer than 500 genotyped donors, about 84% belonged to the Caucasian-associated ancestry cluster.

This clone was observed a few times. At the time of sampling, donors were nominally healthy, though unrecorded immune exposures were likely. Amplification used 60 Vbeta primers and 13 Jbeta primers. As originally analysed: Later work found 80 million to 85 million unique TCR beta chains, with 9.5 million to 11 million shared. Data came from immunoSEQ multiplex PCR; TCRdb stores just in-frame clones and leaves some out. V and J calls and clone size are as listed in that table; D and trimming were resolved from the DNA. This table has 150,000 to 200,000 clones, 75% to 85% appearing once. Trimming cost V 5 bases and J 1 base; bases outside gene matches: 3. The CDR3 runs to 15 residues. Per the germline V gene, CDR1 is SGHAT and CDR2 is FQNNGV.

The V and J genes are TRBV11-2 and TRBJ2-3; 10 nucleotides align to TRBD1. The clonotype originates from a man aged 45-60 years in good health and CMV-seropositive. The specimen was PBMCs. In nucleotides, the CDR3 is TGTGCCAGCAGCCCCGGGACAGGGGGCACAGATACGCAGTATTTT. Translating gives CASSPGTGGTDTQYF.